This entry is about one T cell receptor beta chain. What it recognizes is unknown. The germline CDR1 and CDR2 sequences are WSHSY and SAAADI. This CDR3 spans 15 amino acids. V gave up 8 bases and J gave up 3 bases; unmatched junction bases: 10. The data were obtained in a study of cytomegalovirus exposure and HLA in healthy donors. Repertoires were generated with immunoSEQ multiplex PCR, while TCRdb's copy carries only in-frame clones and drops some. This table holds 150,000 to 200,000 clones, roughly 80% found once. The study's findings and limits: Diagnosis of cytomegalovirus status made by the classifier reportedly showed high specificity and sensitivity. According to the study, about 180 TCR beta chains were cytomegalovirus-associated.

The chain links TRBV10-2 to TRBJ2-3; 8 bases line up with TRBD2. The origin of this receptor is a man aged 30-40 years in good health and CMV-seropositive. The specimen was PBMCs. The CDR3 DNA reads TGCGCCAGCGGGTTTACGGGGGGGTGGACAGATACGCAGTATTTT. This translates into CASGFTGGWTDTQYF.